A selection of T cell receptor beta chains follows, all from one sample in a study of T-cell reconstitution after alpha-beta-depleted transplantation in children. TCRdb redid the calling of the PCR reads with MiXCR, one entry per CDR3 protein. The table records a few hundred thousand distinct CDR3 sequences, 15% to 20% of them present only once. The sample in question was PBMCs, mostly from graft donor cells, obtained 360 days after TCRalphabeta/CD19-depleted stem cell transplant. All receptors come from a boy younger than two who had a stem cell transplant for Wiskott-Aldrich syndrome, so the T cells may come from the graft donor. The CDR3 runs from the conserved cysteine through the conserved F or W. A D gene is named only where the DNA matches it firmly. Not all rows give a size; the values are once, few, many and, for expanded clones, a class.

j_gene,abundance,v_gene,d_gene,len,CDR3aa,CDR3nt
TRBJ2-2,few,TRBV4-1,NA,18,CASSQIITSFDRTGELFF,TGCGCCAGCAGCCAAATTATAACCTCCTTCGACAGAACCGGGGAGCTGTTTTTT
TRBJ2-7,few,TRBV24-1,TRBD2,17,CATSDLPRLAGSYEQYF,TGTGCCACCAGTGATTTGCCCCGACTAGCGGGAAGCTACGAGCAGTACTTC
TRBJ2-5,NA,TRBV2,NA,15,CASRNRGLLGETQYF,TGTGCCAGCAGGAACCGAGGACTATTGGGAGAGACCCAGTACTTC
TRBJ1-2,NA,TRBV6-2/TRBV6-3,TRBD1,14,CASSYRAGQGDYTF,TGTGCCAGCAGTTACCGAGCGGGACAGGGGGACTACACCTTC
TRBJ1-1,few,TRBV12-3/TRBV12-4,NA,16,CASSLRLGRGNTEAFF,TGTGCCAGCAGTTTAAGGCTCGGTAGGGGGAACACTGAAGCTTTCTTT
TRBJ2-7,NA,TRBV5-5,NA,15,CASSLAFGRNYEQYF,TGTGCCAGCAGCTTAGCCTTCGGACGGAACTACGAGCAGTACTTC
TRBJ2-7,NA,TRBV7-9,TRBD2,13,CASSPGLGNEQYF,TGTGCCAGCAGCCCGGGACTAGGTAACGAGCAGTACTTC
TRBJ2-3,few,TRBV10-3,TRBD2,16,CAISPGLAGAADTQYF,TGTGCCATCAGCCCCGGACTAGCGGGAGCGGCAGATACGCAGTATTTT
TRBJ2-1,many,TRBV29-1,TRBD2,15,CSVEDGLAGVNEQFF,TGCAGCGTTGAAGATGGGCTAGCGGGGGTCAATGAGCAGTTCTTC
TRBJ2-5,NA,TRBV10-3,TRBD2,14,CAISESGTSGTQYF,TGTGCCATCAGTGAGTCAGGGACTAGCGGGACCCAGTACTTC
TRBJ1-5,NA,TRBV12-3/TRBV12-4,NA,15,CASSLEGGHNQPQHF,TGTGCCAGCAGTTTAGAGGGTGGACATAATCAGCCCCAGCATTTT
TRBJ1-4,few,TRBV2,TRBD1,15,CASSRDRATNEKLFF,TGTGCCAGCAGTAGGGACAGAGCAACTAATGAAAAACTGTTTTTT
TRBJ2-3,NA,TRBV2,NA,13,CASSEARAGEQYF,TGTGCCAGCAGTGAAGCGAGAGCTGGGGAGCAGTATTTT
TRBJ2-7,NA,TRBV18,TRBD2,15,CASSPTSGHSYEQYF,TGTGCCAGCTCACCTACTAGCGGGCACTCCTACGAGCAGTACTTC
TRBJ2-1,few,TRBV27,TRBD2,15,CASRKGTSSYNEQFF,TGTGCCAGCAGGAAGGGGACTAGCTCCTACAATGAGCAGTTCTTC
TRBJ1-6,NA,TRBV20-1,NA,12,CSVKGANSPLHF,TGCAGTGTCAAAGGGGCAAACTCACCCCTCCACTTT
TRBJ2-1,NA,TRBV19,NA,16,CASTSLSGGSYNEQFF,TGTGCCAGTACGTCATTATCCGGAGGATCCTACAATGAGCAGTTCTTC
TRBJ1-1,NA,TRBV20-1,NA,14,CSAHAEDRGTEAFF,TGCAGTGCCCATGCCGAGGACCGTGGGACTGAAGCTTTCTTT
TRBJ2-7,many,TRBV4-2,TRBD2,16,CASSQVSGGPPYEQYF,TGTGCCAGCAGCCAAGTTAGCGGGGGGCCTCCCTACGAGCAGTACTTC
TRBJ2-7,many,TRBV12-3/TRBV12-4,NA,15,CASSPPPGHGREQYF,TGTGCCAGCAGCCCCCCACCGGGACACGGGAGGGAGCAGTACTTC
TRBJ2-2,NA,TRBV4-2,NA,15,CASSPGNPGTGELFF,TGTGCCAGCAGCCCAGGGAACCCAGGAACCGGGGAGCTGTTTTTT
TRBJ2-4,NA,TRBV28,TRBD2,19,CASSLLTSGEGENKNIQYF,TGTGCCAGCAGTTTACTGACTAGCGGGGAGGGGGAAAACAAAAACATTCAGTACTTC
TRBJ2-7,NA,TRBV18,TRBD1,16,CASSPPGQGSSYEQYF,TGTGCCAGCTCACCACCCGGACAGGGCAGCTCCTACGAGCAGTACTTC
TRBJ2-2,NA,TRBV7-8,NA,12,CASSPAAGELFF,TGTGCCAGCAGCCCAGCTGCCGGGGAGCTGTTTTTT
TRBJ2-1,few,TRBV29-1,NA,12,CSVHVGGNEQFF,TGCAGCGTTCACGTGGGGGGCAATGAGCAGTTCTTC
TRBJ1-2,NA,TRBV12-3/TRBV12-4,NA,15,CASSLALSGLYGYTF,TGTGCCAGCAGTTTAGCCTTGTCGGGGCTTTATGGCTACACCTTC
TRBJ2-3,NA,TRBV29-1,TRBD2,13,CSVVAGGRDTQYF,TGCAGCGTTGTAGCGGGGGGGCGCGATACGCAGTATTTT
TRBJ2-7,many,TRBV6-5,TRBD1,15,CASSFGQGMIYEQYF,TGTGCCAGCAGTTTTGGACAGGGGATGATCTACGAGCAGTACTTC
TRBJ2-1,NA,TRBV7-2,TRBD2,14,CASSPRREGNEQFF,TGTGCCAGCAGCCCCAGGCGGGAGGGGAATGAGCAGTTCTTC
TRBJ1-1,few,TRBV4-2,NA,14,CASSQEHRNTEAFF,TGTGCCAGCAGCCAAGAGCACAGGAACACTGAAGCTTTCTTT
TRBJ2-1,few,TRBV5-6,NA,19,CASSLPRGTPVSTYNEQFF,TGTGCCAGCAGCTTGCCAAGAGGGACACCGGTCTCGACCTACAATGAGCAGTTCTTC
TRBJ2-6,few,TRBV19,NA,13,CASTFLGANVLTF,TGTGCCAGTACCTTCCTGGGGGCCAACGTCCTGACTTTC
TRBJ1-2,NA,TRBV6-1,NA,14,CASRRDSGTYGYTF,TGTGCCAGCAGACGGGACTCTGGGACATATGGCTACACCTTC